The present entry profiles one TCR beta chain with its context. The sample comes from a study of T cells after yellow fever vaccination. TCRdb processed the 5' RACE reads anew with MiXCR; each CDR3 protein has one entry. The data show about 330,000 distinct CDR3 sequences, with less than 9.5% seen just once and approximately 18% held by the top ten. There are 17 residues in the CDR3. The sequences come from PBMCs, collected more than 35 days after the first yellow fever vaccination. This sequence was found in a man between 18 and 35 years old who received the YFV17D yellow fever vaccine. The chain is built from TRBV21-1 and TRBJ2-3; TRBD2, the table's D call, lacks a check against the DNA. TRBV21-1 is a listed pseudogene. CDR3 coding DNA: TGTGCCAGCAGCCCAACCCAGACTAGCGGGGGTGGAGATACGCAGTATTTT. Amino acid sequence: CASSPTQTSGGGDTQYF.